Shown below are 32 T cell receptor beta chains from a single sample sequenced in a study of blood T cell repertoires in COVID-19. Clones were sequenced by immunoSEQ multiplex PCR, and TCRdb holds only the in-frame ones, with some missing. Of 100,000 to 150,000 clones listed, 85% to 90% are singletons. Sequencing used peripheral blood. The receptors derive from a man in his 70s who had recovered from COVID-19.

The V and J genes are TRBV2 and TRBJ2-5; D might be TRBD1 (5 bases). Germline assignment: CDR1 SNHLY and CDR2 FYNNEI. CDR3 length equals 16 residues. Trimming cost V 5 bases and J 0 bases, with 16 bases left between them. CDR3 coding DNA: TGTGCCAGCAGTCACGGACAAACACTTTACCAAGAGACCCAGTACTTC. This codes for CASSHGQTLYQETQYF.

The chain employs TRBV28 and TRBJ1-5; TRBD1 matches 7 bases. CDR1 and CDR2 (germline): MDHEN, SYDVKM. V shed 5 bases, J shed 0 bases, and the junction held 7 bases outside the gene matches. CDR3 length equals 16 residues. The CDR3 loop reads CASSRDRLYSNQPQHF. The CDR3 coding sequence is TGTGCCAGCAGTCGGGACAGACTTTATAGCAATCAGCCCCAGCATTTT.

The V call is TRBV28, the J call TRBJ2-7; D possibly corresponds to TRBD1 (6 bases). The CDR3 is made up of 15 amino acids. V was shortened by 8 bases and J by 3 bases, with 20 bases between the two germline ends. CDR1 is MDHEN, CDR2 SYDVKM, per germline. The CDR3 DNA sequence: TGTGCCAGCCACAGGGCGGACCTCCATTACTACGAGCAGTACTTC. It is translated as CASHRADLHYYEQYF.

The chain is built from TRBV4-2 and TRBJ2-1; the D gene is possibly TRBD2 (6 bases). The CDR3 loop spans 15 amino acids. Trimming removed 4 bases from V and 5 bases from J, with 15 bases in between. CDR1 LGHNA and CDR2 YNFKEQ come from the germline V gene. The CDR3 DNA follows: TGTGCCAGCAGCCGCCGGGGGACGGATGACAATGAGCAGTTCTTC. Amino acids: CASSRRGTDDNEQFF.

The chain joins TRBV9 to TRBJ1-3, with D possibly being TRBD1 (5 bases). V dropped 0 bases and J dropped 0 bases, with 7 bases sitting between them. The CDR3 length is 15 residues. Looked up from germline, CDR1 is SGDLS and CDR2 is YYNGEE. The CDR3 sequence is CASSVDGGSGNTIYF. CDR3 in DNA: TGTGCCAGCAGCGTAGACGGGGGCTCTGGAAACACCATATATTTT.

The J gene is TRBJ1-2, the V gene TRBV2, with a weak D call TRBD1 (6 bases). Per the germline V gene, CDR1 is SNHLY and CDR2 is FYNNEI. Trimming shortened V by 11 bases and J by 1 base, and 14 bases separated the two germline ends. This CDR3 is built from 13 residues. CDR3 nucleotide sequence: TGTGCCTGCAAGGGGGATGTTAACTATGGCTACACCTTC. Translating it yields CACKGDVNYGYTF.

The chain employs TRBV5-1 and TRBJ1-3; D not resolved. V was shortened by 0 bases and J by 0 bases, with 13 bases between the two germline ends. Per germline, CDR1 SGHRS and CDR2 YFSETQ. The CDR3 totals 17 residues. CDR3 sequence (DNA): TGCGCCAGCAGCTTGGCAGCGGGTCCGAACTCTGGAAACACCATATATTTT. Translated: CASSLAAGPNSGNTIYF. The full variable domain, its missing parts supplied by reference TRBV5-1 and TRBJ1-3, is KAGVTQTPRYLIKTRGQQVTLSCSPISGHRSVSWYQQTPGQGLQFLFEYFSETQRNKGNFPGRFSGRQFSNSRSEMNVSTLELGDSALYLCASSLAAGPNSGNTIYFGEGSWLTVV.

CDR3: CASSQEPSAGGRDTDTQYF. The CDR3 DNA is TGTGCCAGCAGCCAAGAACCTTCCGCCGGGGGGAGGGACACAGATACGCAGTATTTT. The chain links TRBV4-2 to TRBJ2-3; 7 bases agree with TRBD2. The CDR3 sequence is 19 residues long. Germline loops: CDR1 LGHNA, CDR2 YNFKEQ. Germline trimming cut 0 bases from V and 2 bases from J; bases unmatched to any gene: 14.

The chain combines TRBV11-3 with TRBJ2-3; D may be TRBD2 (6 bases). V was trimmed by 3 bases and J by 3 bases, leaving 7 bases between them. Germline V gives CDR1 SGHNT, CDR2 YENEEA. The CDR3 is made up of 13 amino acids. The CDR3 region is CASSLEGTDTQYF. In nucleotides, the CDR3 is TGTGCCAGCAGCTTGGAGGGGACAGATACGCAGTATTTT.

The V call is TRBV2, the J call TRBJ1-5; the D is unclear. This CDR3 is 15 amino acids long. Trimming removed 6 bases at V and 1 base at J, with 13 bases between. CDR1 and CDR2 from the germline V gene are SNHLY and FYNNEI. This CDR3 reads CASSPRTGSNQPQHF. In DNA form, the CDR3 reads TGTGCCAGCAGCCCCCGGACTGGAAGCAATCAGCCCCAGCATTTT.

The V gene is TRBV9, the J gene TRBJ1-6; D call uncertain. The CDR3 extends over 15 amino acids. Between the trimmed V and J ends, which lost 4 bases and 5 bases, there was a span of 13 bases. In germline, CDR1 is SGDLS, CDR2 YYNGEE. CDR3 nucleotides: TGTGCCAGCAGCTCTGCGGGCGGAAATAATTCACCCCTCCACTTT. Residues: CASSSAGGNNSPLHF.

Written as DNA, the CDR3 is TGCGCCAGCAGTGATTCCCGCACCGGGGAGCTGTTTTTT. This encodes CASSDSRTGELFF. The V gene is TRBV10-2, the J gene TRBJ2-2; D unresolved. Deletions cut 3 bases from V and 4 bases from J, with 6 bases between. The CDR3 has 13 amino acids. Germline V gene lookup returns CDR1 WSHSY and CDR2 SAAADI.

V is TRBV7-3 and J is TRBJ2-3, with unresolved D. The germline V and J ends were trimmed by 5 bases and 6 bases, with 12 bases remaining between them. The CDR3 is made up of 13 amino acids. Germline V gene sequence: CDR1 SGHTA, CDR2 FQGTGA. CDR3 sequence reads: CASSPQAGDTQYF. In DNA, the CDR3 is TGTGCCAGCAGCCCCCAGGCCGGTGATACGCAGTATTTT.

This clone appeared a few times. The chain recombines TRBV9 with TRBJ1-4; TRBD1 is a possible D gene (6 bases). Germline CDR1 is SGDLS and CDR2 is YYNGEE. The CDR3 is 14 residues long. Trimming took off 4 bases at V and 5 bases at J, with 12 bases between the two ends. CDR3 DNA: TGTGCCAGCAGCTTCGGACAGTCAAATGAAAAACTGTTTTTT. Amino acids: CASSFGQSNEKLFF. The full variable domain, in which reference TRBV9 and TRBJ1-4 provide the parts outside the CDR3, is DSGVTQTPKHLITATGQRVTLRCSPRSGDLSVYWYQQSLDQGLQFLIQYYNGEERAKGNILERFSAQQFPDLHSELNLSSLELGDSALYFCASSFGQSNEKLFFGSGTQLSVL.

This chain links TRBV3-1 (or the pseudogene TRBV3-2) with TRBJ2-7, with TRBD2 matching 7 bases. Trimming took 1 base from V and 6 from J; bases not matched to a gene: 9. Germline V CDR1 and CDR2: LGHDT, YNNKEL (reference sequence). CDR3 length: 15 amino acids. CDR3 DNA: TGTGCCAGCAGCCAAGGGTCGGGAGGACTTCGCGAGCAGTACTTC. It encodes CASSQGSGGLREQYF.

This clone has just one count. The chain is built from TRBV7-9 and TRBJ2-7, with D maybe TRBD2 (5 bases). Deletions cut 6 bases from V and 0 bases from J, with 15 bases between. CDR3 size: 15 residues. From germline, CDR1 is SEHNR and CDR2 FQNEAQ (reference sequence). CDR3: CASSKKGESSYEQYF. CDR3 bases: TGTGCCAGCAGTAAAAAGGGAGAGAGCTCCTACGAGCAGTACTTC.

This clone was seen just once. The V call is TRBV5-1, the J call TRBJ2-7; maybe TRBD1 (5 bases). V lost 0 bases, J lost 5 bases, and 9 bases lay in between. Looked up from germline, CDR1 is SGHRS and CDR2 is YFSETQ. CDR3 size: 13 residues. CDR3 residues: CASSLDQGDEQYF. The DNA of the CDR3 is TGCGCCAGCAGCTTGGACCAGGGTGACGAGCAGTACTTC.

J is TRBJ2-2 and V is TRBV7-3; 8 bases line up with TRBD1. V was pared by 4 bases and J by 2 bases, with 12 bases of the junction left unmatched. The germline gives CDR1 SGHTA, CDR2 FQGTGA. The CDR3 sequence is 18 residues long. This CDR3 reads CASSYGPGDRPNTGELFF. DNA of the CDR3: TGTGCCAGCAGCTATGGTCCCGGGGACAGGCCCAACACCGGGGAGCTGTTTTTT.

The rearrangement links TRBV12-3 or TRBV12-4 to TRBJ1-1; D call uncertain. The CDR3 has 13 amino acids. Trimming cost V 3 bases and J 2 bases, with 7 bases left between them. The CDR3 DNA reads TGTGCCAGCAGTTTTTACAGAAACACTGAAGCTTTCTTT. Translated: CASSFYRNTEAFF.

V and J are TRBV7-9 and TRBJ1-2; D might be TRBD1 (6 bases). CDR1 is SEHNR and CDR2 is FQNEAQ in the germline V gene (reference sequence). V was shortened by 6 bases and J by 2 bases, with 10 bases between the two germline ends. The CDR3 sequence is 13 residues long. In nucleotides, the CDR3 is TGTGCCAGCAGACCGACAGGAAACTATGGCTACACCTTC. Protein product: CASRPTGNYGYTF. Using reference TRBV7-9 and TRBJ1-2 for the parts outside the CDR3, the full variable domain is DTGVSQNPRHKITKRGQNVTFRCDPISEHNRLYWYRQTLGQGPEFLTYFQNEAQLEKSRLLSDRFSAERPKGSFSTLEIQRTEQGDSAMYLCASRPTGNYGYTFGSGTRLTVV.

The V call is TRBV6-5, the J call TRBJ1-6, with 7 bases lining up with TRBD1. The CDR3 is 13 amino acids. V lost 2 bases, J lost 14 bases, and 6 bases stayed unmatched. Germline V gene lookup returns CDR1 MNHEY and CDR2 SVGAGI. The CDR3 loop is CASSYNRQGTLHF. In DNA, the CDR3 is TGTGCCAGCAGTTACAATCGACAGGGCACCCTCCACTTT.

This clone showed up just a few times. The rearrangement joins TRBV7-6 to TRBJ2-3; the match to TRBD2 covers 14 bases. The CDR3 loop spans 16 amino acids. Germline V CDR1 and CDR2: SGHVS, FNYEAQ. J gave up 4 bases and V 3 bases, and 3 bases lay outside the gene matches. The CDR3 sequence is CASSFGTSGSADTQYF. CDR3 DNA sequence: TGTGCCAGCAGCTTCGGGACTAGCGGGAGCGCAGATACGCAGTATTTT. The full variable domain, completed using reference TRBV7-6 and TRBJ2-3, is GAGVSQSPRYKVTKRGQDVALRCDPISGHVSLYWYRQALGQGPEFLTYFNYEAQQDKSGLPNDRFSAERPEGSISTLTIQRTEQRDSAMYRCASSFGTSGSADTQYFGPGTRLTVL.

J is TRBJ2-7 and V is TRBV5-5; 7 bases align to TRBD1. The CDR3 totals 16 residues. The ends lost 4 bases at V and 2 bases at J; junction bases unmatched: 12. Germline V gene sequence: CDR1 SGHKS, CDR2 YYEKEE (reference sequence). The CDR3 spells CASSPVPGQRTYEQYF. The CDR3, as DNA: TGTGCCAGCAGCCCGGTTCCGGGACAGCGAACCTACGAGCAGTACTTC.

A remark on this clone: Additional DNA sequences in this sample encode the identical CDR3. This chain links TRBV28 with TRBJ2-3; 9 bases line up with TRBD2. The CDR3 covers 16 residues. Germline loops: CDR1 MDHEN, CDR2 SYDVKM. The J segment lost 0 bases and the V segment lost 4 bases, leaving 5 bases of the junction unmatched. CDR3 sequence reads: CASSSSSGTSTDTQYF. Written as DNA, the CDR3 is TGTGCCAGCAGTTCCTCTAGCGGGACCAGCACAGATACGCAGTATTTT.

This chain connects TRBV6-1 to TRBJ2-7; D possibly corresponds to TRBD2 (6 bases). Deletions cut 0 bases from V and 2 bases from J, with 14 bases between. The CDR3 covers 16 residues. In germline, CDR1 is MNHNS, CDR2 SASEGT. DNA of the CDR3: TGTGCCAGCAGTGAAGCCGGTAGCGGAGGACCCTACGAGCAGTACTTC. This encodes CASSEAGSGGPYEQYF.

The chain combines TRBV13 with TRBJ1-2; TRBD1 matches at 12 bases. This CDR3 has 16 residues. The germline V gene has CDR1 PRHDT and CDR2 FYEKMQ (reference sequence). With V trimmed by 3 bases and J by 7 bases, 9 bases remained unmatched. CDR3 bases: TGTGCCAGCAGCTTCTCCGGGACAGGGGGCTTTGGTGGCTACACCTTC. Protein product: CASSFSGTGGFGGYTF.

CDR3 protein: CASSPRQGSRADTQYF. Here the CDR3 DNA reads TGTGCCAGCAGTCCGAGACAGGGCTCGAGAGCAGATACGCAGTATTTT. The V call is TRBV28, the J call TRBJ2-3, with 7 bases identical to TRBD1. The CDR3 runs 16 residues. The V and J ends lost 5 bases and 4 bases, in that order; junction bases with no gene match: 12. The germline V gene encodes CDR1 MDHEN and CDR2 SYDVKM.

The J gene is TRBJ1-5, the V gene TRBV15; the D is unclear. V shed 9 bases and J shed 4 bases, with 10 bases lying between them. The CDR3 is 12 residues long. Germline-derived CDR1 and CDR2 are LNHNV and YYDKDF (reference sequence). The CDR3 reads CATKNENQPQHF. The CDR3 DNA follows: TGTGCCACTAAGAACGAGAATCAGCCCCAGCATTTT.

The chain carries TRBV28 and TRBJ2-3; 7 nucleotides match TRBD2. The length of the CDR3 is 15 residues. Germline lookup yields CDR1 MDHEN and CDR2 SYDVKM. Trimming removed 6 bases from V and 5 bases from J; junction bases left unmatched: 11. The CDR3 nucleotides read TGTGCCAGCAGGAGAGGGGCCAGCGGGGAAGATACGCAGTATTTT. It codes for CASRRGASGEDTQYF.

The chain links TRBV5-6 to TRBJ2-1; D might be TRBD2 (5 bases). The germline V and J ends were trimmed by 4 bases and 4 bases, with 18 bases remaining between them. From germline, CDR1 is SGHDT and CDR2 YYEEEE. The CDR3 runs 16 residues. In DNA form, the CDR3 reads TGTGCCAGCAGCGCGATAGGGAGCTTACGGTACAATGAGCAGTTCTTC. Its protein is CASSAIGSLRYNEQFF.

The rearrangement links TRBV28 to TRBJ2-5; D possibly corresponds to TRBD2 (7 bases). The CDR3 runs 15 residues. In germline, CDR1 is MDHEN, CDR2 SYDVKM. Trimming pared 2 bases from V and 5 bases from J, leaving 15 bases between. Here the CDR3 reads CASSLGGGARETQYF. Written as DNA, the CDR3 is TGTGCCAGCAGTTTAGGAGGGGGGGCGCGGGAGACCCAGTACTTC. The full variable domain, in which reference TRBV28 and TRBJ2-5 provide the parts outside the CDR3, is DVKVTQSSRYLVKRTGEKVFLECVQDMDHENMFWYRQDPGLGLRLIYFSYDVKMKEKGDIPEGYSVSREKKERFSLILESASTNQTSMYLCASSLGGGARETQYFGPGTRLLVL.

The chain recombines TRBV5-6 with TRBJ2-1; the match to TRBD2 covers 7 bases. Germline V CDR1 and CDR2: SGHDT, YYEEEE. V lost 0 bases to trimming and J lost 3 bases; unmatched junction nucleotides: 9. This CDR3 comprises 17 residues. Written as DNA, the CDR3 is TGTGCCAGCAGCTTGGAGGAGGAAGCGGGAAGCTACAATGAGCAGTTCTTC. This gives the protein CASSLEEEAGSYNEQFF.